This TCR beta chain was documented in a study of identifying expanded T cells in peripheral blood. V lost 4 bases to trimming and J lost 6 bases, with 8 bases between them. The CDR3 is made up of 12 amino acids. Germline CDR1 reads SGHTA; CDR2 reads FQGNSA. Libraries were prepared by immunoSEQ multiplex PCR; TCRdb keeps only in-frame clonotypes and omits some of them. Of around 120,000 clones listed, around 84% were seen once; the top ten hold more than 2.5%. The sequencing input was blood. The rearrangement uses TRBV7-2 and TRBJ2-3; no clear D gene. The clonotype was recovered from a person between 18 and 75 years old in good health. In DNA form, the CDR3 reads TGTGCCAGCAGCTCCGGACGGGATACGCAGTATTTT. This codes for CASSSGRDTQYF.